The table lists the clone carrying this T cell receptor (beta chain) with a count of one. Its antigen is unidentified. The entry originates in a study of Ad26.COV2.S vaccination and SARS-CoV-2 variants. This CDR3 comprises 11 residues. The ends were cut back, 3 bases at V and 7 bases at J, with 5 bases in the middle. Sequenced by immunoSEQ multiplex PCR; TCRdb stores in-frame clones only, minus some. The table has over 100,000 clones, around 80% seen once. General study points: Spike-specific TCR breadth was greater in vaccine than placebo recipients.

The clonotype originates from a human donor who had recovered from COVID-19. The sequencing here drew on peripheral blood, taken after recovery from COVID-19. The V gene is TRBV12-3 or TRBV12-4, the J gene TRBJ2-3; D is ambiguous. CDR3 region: CASSFRNTQYF. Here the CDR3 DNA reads TGTGCCAGCAGTTTTCGGAATACGCAGTATTTT.